This entry describes one T cell receptor (beta chain). TCRdb keeps only in-frame clones here, not all; method: immunoSEQ multiplex PCR. The data hold under 300,000 clones, with about 73% observed a single time. The CDR3 is 16 amino acids. V was trimmed by 1 base and J by 5 bases, leaving 12 bases between them. Germline lookup yields CDR1 SGHTA and CDR2 FQGNSA. This sample is part of a study of blood T cell repertoires in COVID-19. The overall study: Acute and convalescent COVID-19 specimens originated in the United States, Italy and Spain.

The sample was peripheral blood. The TCR sequence derives from a woman older than 75 with acute or convalescent COVID-19. This rearrangement joins TRBV7-2 to TRBJ1-6; D possibly corresponds to TRBD1 (5 bases). CDR3 sequence: CASSLVGGGDNSPLHF. CDR3 nucleotide sequence: TGTGCCAGCAGCTTAGTGGGCGGGGGTGATAATTCACCCCTCCACTTT. Combining the CDR3 with reference TRBV7-2 and TRBJ1-6 gives the whole variable domain GAGVSQSPSNKVTEKGKDVELRCDPISGHTALYWYRQSLGQGLEFLIYFQGNSAPDKSGLPSDRFSAERTGGSVSTLTIQRTQQEDSAVYLCASSLVGGGDNSPLHFGNGTRLTVT.